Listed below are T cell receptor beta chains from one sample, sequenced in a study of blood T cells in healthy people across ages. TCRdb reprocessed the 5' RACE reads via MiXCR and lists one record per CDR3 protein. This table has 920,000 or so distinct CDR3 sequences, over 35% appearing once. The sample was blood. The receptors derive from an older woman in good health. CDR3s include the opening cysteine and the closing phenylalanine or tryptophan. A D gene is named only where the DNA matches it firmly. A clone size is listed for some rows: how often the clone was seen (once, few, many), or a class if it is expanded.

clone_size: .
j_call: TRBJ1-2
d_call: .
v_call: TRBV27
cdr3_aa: CASSLSGRLNYGYTF
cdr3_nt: TGTGCCAGCAGTTTATCGGGCAGACTAAACTATGGCTACACCTTC

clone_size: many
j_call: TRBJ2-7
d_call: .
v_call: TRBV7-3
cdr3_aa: CASSVLGGSYEQYF
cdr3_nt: TGTGCCAGCAGCGTGCTTGGGGGATCCTACGAGCAGTACTTC

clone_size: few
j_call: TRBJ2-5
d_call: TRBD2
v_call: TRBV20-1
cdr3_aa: CSATDGTNKETQYF
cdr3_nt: TGCAGTGCTACCGACGGGACTAATAAAGAGACCCAGTACTTC

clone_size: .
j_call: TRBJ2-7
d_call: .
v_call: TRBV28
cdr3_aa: CASRGRGSSYEQYF
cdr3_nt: TGTGCCAGCAGAGGCAGGGGTAGCTCCTACGAGCAGTACTTC

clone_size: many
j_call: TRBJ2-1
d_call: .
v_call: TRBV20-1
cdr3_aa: CSARDRGSYNEQFF
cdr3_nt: TGCAGTGCTAGAGACAGGGGATCCTACAATGAGCAGTTCTTC

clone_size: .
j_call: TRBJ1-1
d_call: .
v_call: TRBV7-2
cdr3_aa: CASSQNYPTEAFF
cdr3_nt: TGTGCCAGCAGCCAGAATTACCCCACTGAAGCTTTCTTT

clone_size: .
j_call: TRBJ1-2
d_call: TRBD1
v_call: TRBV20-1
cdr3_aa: CSATGTGGGGYGYTF
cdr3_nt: TGCAGTGCTACCGGGACAGGGGGCGGTGGCTATGGCTACACCTTC

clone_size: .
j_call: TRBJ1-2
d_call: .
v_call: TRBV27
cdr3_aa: CASSFNPDRTYGYTF
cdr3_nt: TGTGCCAGCAGTTTTAATCCCGACAGGACCTATGGCTACACCTTC

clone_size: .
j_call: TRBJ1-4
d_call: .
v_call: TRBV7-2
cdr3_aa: CASSLSGRMGANEKLFF
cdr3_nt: TGTGCCAGCAGCTTAAGCGGGAGAATGGGGGCTAATGAAAAACTGTTTTTT

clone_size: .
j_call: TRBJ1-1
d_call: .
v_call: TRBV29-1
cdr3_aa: CSVEPLQGLGEAFF
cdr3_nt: TGCAGCGTTGAACCCCTGCAGGGCTTGGGTGAAGCTTTCTTT

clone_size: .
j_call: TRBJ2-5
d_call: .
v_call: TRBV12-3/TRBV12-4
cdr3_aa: CASSWTGTRTLETQYF
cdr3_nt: TGTGCCAGCAGTTGGACCGGGACAAGGACATTAGAGACCCAGTACTTC

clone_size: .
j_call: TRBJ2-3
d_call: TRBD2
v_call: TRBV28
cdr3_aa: CATDPRTGLAGSTDTQYF
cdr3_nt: TGTGCCACGGACCCAAGAACGGGACTAGCGGGAAGCACAGATACGCAGTATTTT

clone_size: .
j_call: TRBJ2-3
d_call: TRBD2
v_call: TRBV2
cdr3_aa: CARGLGTSGSTDTQYF
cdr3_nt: TGTGCCAGGGGACTGGGGACTAGCGGGAGCACAGATACGCAGTATTTT

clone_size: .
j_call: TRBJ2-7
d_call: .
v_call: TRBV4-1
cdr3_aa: CASSQAPRVLGSYEQYF
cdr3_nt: TGCGCCAGCAGCCAAGCCCCCCGGGTTCTGGGATCCTACGAGCAGTACTTC

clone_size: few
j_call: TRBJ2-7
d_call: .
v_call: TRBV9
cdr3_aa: CASSATGSFVYEQYF
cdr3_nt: TGTGCCAGCAGCGCAACAGGGAGTTTCGTCTACGAGCAGTACTTC

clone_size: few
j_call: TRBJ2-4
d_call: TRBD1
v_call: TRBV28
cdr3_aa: CASSWTGWGEQYF
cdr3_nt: TGTGCCAGCAGTTGGACAGGGTGGGGGGAGCAGTACTTC

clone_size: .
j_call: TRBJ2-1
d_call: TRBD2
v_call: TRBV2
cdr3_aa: CASTGTSEWDEQFF
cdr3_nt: TGTGCCAGCACCGGGACTAGTGAGTGGGATGAGCAGTTCTTC

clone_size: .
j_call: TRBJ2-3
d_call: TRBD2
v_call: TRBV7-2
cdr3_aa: CASSSFLAGTNTDTQYF
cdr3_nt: TGTGCCAGCAGCTCCTTTCTAGCGGGTACGAATACAGATACGCAGTATTTT